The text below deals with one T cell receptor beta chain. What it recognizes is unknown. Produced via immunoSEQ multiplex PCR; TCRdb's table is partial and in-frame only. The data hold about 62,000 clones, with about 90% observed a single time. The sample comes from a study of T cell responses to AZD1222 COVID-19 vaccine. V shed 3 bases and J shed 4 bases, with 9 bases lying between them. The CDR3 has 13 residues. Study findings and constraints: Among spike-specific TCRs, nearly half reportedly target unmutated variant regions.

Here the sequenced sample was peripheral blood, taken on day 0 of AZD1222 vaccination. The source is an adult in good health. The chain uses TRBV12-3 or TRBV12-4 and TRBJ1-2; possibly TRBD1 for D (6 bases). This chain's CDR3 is CASSFRGTYGYTF. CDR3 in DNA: TGTGCCAGCAGTTTCAGGGGAACCTATGGCTACACCTTC.